This T cell receptor beta chain was captured in a study of lymphopenia after photon versus proton radiotherapy. Study results and limitations: Post-nadir diversity loss with photons came from oligoclonal expansion, particularly CD8+ Temra cells. Photon-treated patients lost naive T cells and TCR diversity; proton-treated stayed stable.

Worth noting for this clone: Its antigen is not known.

The CDR3 is 16 residues long. Looked up from germline, CDR1 is KGHSH and CDR2 is LQKENI. Trimming at V came to 3 bases and at J to 7 bases, leaving 10 bases not matched to a gene. Using immunoSEQ multiplex PCR, the repertoire was profiled, and TCRdb retains in-frame clones only, with some absent. This sample carries more than 70,000 clones, around 82% of them seen once, and the ten largest clones take 1.3% to 1.5%. The receptor comes from a man in his 60s with pancreatic cancer. The genes are TRBV18 and TRBJ1-5; 9 bases agree with TRBD1. The sequencing used peripheral blood, collected from a patient treated with proton-based radiotherapy. CDR3 nucleotides: TGTGCCAGCTCACCGGGGCCGGGACAGGGTGGGCAGCCCCAGCATTTT. Amino acids: CASSPGPGQGGQPQHF.